This T cell receptor beta chain was captured in a study of T-cell reconstitution after alpha-beta-depleted transplantation in children. Germline CDR1 DFQATT, CDR2 SNEGSKA (reference sequence). This CDR3 region has 14 residues. Trimming removed 4 bases from V and 3 bases from J, with 13 bases in between. In its sample, this clonotype was seen many times. Unique molecular identifiers were incorporated when the TCRbeta library was constructed. Via MiXCR, TCRdb re-called the PCR reads, giving one row per CDR3 protein. The sample yields around 4,200 distinct CDR3 sequences, around 12% seen once. The clonotype comes from a male patient aged 2-15 years who had a stem cell transplant for acute lymphoblastic leukemia, so the T cells may come from the graft donor. This rearrangement joins TRBV20-1 to TRBJ1-5, with D possibly matching TRBD1 (6 bases). The sequenced sample was PBMCs, mostly from graft donor cells, obtained 60 days after TCRalphabeta/CD19-depleted stem cell transplant. Written as DNA, the CDR3 is TGCAGTGCTATAGCCGGGACACACAATCAGCCCCAGCATTTT. This gives the protein CSAIAGTHNQPQHF.